The 13 T cell receptor beta chains reported below all come from one sample, sequenced in a study of CDR3 diversity in severe acne. Via MiXCR, TCRdb re-called the PCR reads, giving one row per CDR3 protein. Found here are more than 70,000 distinct CDR3 sequences, approximately 52% of them singletons; the top ten hold around 10%. Sequenced: blood. The receptors stem from a male donor in good health, serving as a control.

The sample holds many counts of this clonotype. The CDR3 loop is CASSVGSVGETQYF. The CDR3 DNA follows: TGTGCCAGCAGCGTAGGAAGCGTCGGAGAGACCCAGTACTTC. This rearrangement joins TRBV9 to TRBJ2-5; D unresolved. Germline lookup yields CDR1 SGDLS and CDR2 YYNGEE. With 0 bases removed from V and 4 bases from J, the gap between germline ends came to 10 bases. The CDR3 covers 14 residues.

At least ten counts were recorded for this clonotype. The V and J genes are TRBV4-1 and TRBJ2-3; possibly TRBD1 for D (6 bases). This CDR3 is 14 amino acids long. Trimming pared 6 bases from V and 3 bases from J, leaving 13 bases between. The germline V gene encodes CDR1 MGHRA and CDR2 YSYEKL. The CDR3 loop is CASRRVGGTDTQYF. The CDR3 DNA follows: TGCGCCAGCAGGAGGGTAGGGGGTACAGATACGCAGTATTTT.

This chain uses TRBV19 with TRBJ1-2; D call uncertain. The CDR3 extends over 13 amino acids. V was pared by 7 bases and J by 7 bases, with 16 bases between. Germline V gene data show CDR1 as LNHDA and CDR2 as SQIVND (reference sequence). The CDR3 nucleotides read TGTGCCAGTAACCTAACACCCTTCGGTGGCTACACCTTC. Translation: CASNLTPFGGYTF.

This chain connects TRBV7-8 to TRBJ2-7; 7 nucleotides match TRBD1. CDR1 is SGHVS and CDR2 is FQNEAQ in the germline V gene. J was trimmed by 3 bases and V by 1 base; bases with no gene match: 9. CDR3 length equals 16 residues. CDR3 loop: CASSLGSGTAFYEQYF. The CDR3 bases are TGTGCCAGCAGCTTAGGGTCCGGGACAGCTTTCTACGAGCAGTACTTC.

This clonotype was detected many times. The chain couples TRBV4-1 to TRBJ2-3, with TRBD1 identical over 9 bases. The CDR3 covers 15 residues. Germline-derived CDR1 and CDR2 are MGHRA and YSYEKL. The J segment lost 3 bases and the V segment lost 3 bases, leaving 4 bases of the junction unmatched. Written as DNA, the CDR3 is TGCGCCAGCAGCCAGACAGGGGGTCTGACAGATACGCAGTATTTT. It specifies CASSQTGGLTDTQYF.

The J gene is TRBJ2-1, the V gene TRBV20-1, with TRBD2 identical over 7 bases. The CDR3 length is 13 residues. Losses at the gene ends were 5 bases for V and 6 bases for J; bases not matched to a gene: 7. Germline CDR1 DFQATT, CDR2 SNEGSKA (reference sequence). CDR3 bases: TGCAGTGCTGGCCTGCGCGGGAGCAATGAGCAGTTCTTC. This gives the protein CSAGLRGSNEQFF.

The chain uses TRBV2 and TRBJ2-1; D might be TRBD2 (5 bases). Germline assignment: CDR1 SNHLY and CDR2 FYNNEI. The CDR3 is 13 residues long. Trimming left V 8 bases short and J 8 bases short, with 16 bases between. The CDR3 protein is CASCPVRADEQFF. For the CDR3, the DNA is TGTGCCAGCTGTCCAGTACGAGCGGATGAGCAGTTCTTC.

The chain is built from TRBV5-1 and TRBJ2-7; D gene unclear. CDR1 is SGHRS, CDR2 YFSETQ, per germline. There are 14 residues in the CDR3. V dropped 2 bases and J dropped 6 bases, with 15 bases sitting between them. CDR3 loop: CASSFSDLRGEQYF. The CDR3 region has the DNA TGCGCCAGCAGCTTCAGCGACCTACGAGGCGAGCAGTACTTC.

V gene TRBV28 combines with J gene TRBJ2-7; D remains unclear. The CDR3 length is 13 residues. With 7 bases removed from V and 0 bases from J, the gap between germline ends came to 10 bases. Germline lookup yields CDR1 MDHEN and CDR2 SYDVKM. CDR3 DNA: TGTGCCAGCATGGTATTAAACTCCTACGAGCAGTACTTC. This translates into CASMVLNSYEQYF.

This clonotype was counted many times. The chain employs TRBV5-6 and TRBJ1-2, with unresolved D. Germline assignment: CDR1 SGHDT and CDR2 YYEEEE. This CDR3 comprises 16 residues. The germline V and J ends were trimmed by 1 base and 0 bases, with 13 bases remaining between them. In DNA, the CDR3 is TGTGCCAGCAGCTTGTTTGAAGGGCGCACTAACTATGGCTACACCTTC. This translates into CASSLFEGRTNYGYTF.

Here the CDR3 reads CASSVIARTSGELFF. The CDR3 nucleotides are TGCGCCAGCAGTGTGATAGCGAGAACGTCGGGGGAGCTGTTTTTT. The chain joins TRBV10-2 to TRBJ2-2; TRBD2 might be the D (5 bases). In germline, CDR1 is WSHSY, CDR2 SAAADI. With 4 bases removed from V and 8 bases from J, the gap between germline ends came to 17 bases. This CDR3 has 15 residues.

The rearrangement links TRBV19 to TRBJ1-1; D is ambiguous. The CDR3 extends over 13 amino acids. The germline V gene has CDR1 LNHDA and CDR2 SQIVND (reference sequence). V was trimmed by 7 bases and J by 0 bases, leaving 9 bases between them. The CDR3 loop is CASKKLMNTEAFF. The CDR3 nucleotides read TGTGCCAGTAAAAAACTGATGAACACTGAAGCTTTCTTT.

The chain combines TRBV20-1 with TRBJ2-7; 8 bases fit TRBD1. Germline assignment: CDR1 DFQATT and CDR2 SNEGSKA (reference sequence). CDR3 length equals 17 residues. The junction had 18 bases not matched to a gene; V was cut back by 6 bases and J by 2 bases. The CDR3 coding sequence is TGCAGTGCCATAGACCCTACCGGGACAGGCACACCCTACGAGCAGTACTTC. Protein sequence: CSAIDPTGTGTPYEQYF.